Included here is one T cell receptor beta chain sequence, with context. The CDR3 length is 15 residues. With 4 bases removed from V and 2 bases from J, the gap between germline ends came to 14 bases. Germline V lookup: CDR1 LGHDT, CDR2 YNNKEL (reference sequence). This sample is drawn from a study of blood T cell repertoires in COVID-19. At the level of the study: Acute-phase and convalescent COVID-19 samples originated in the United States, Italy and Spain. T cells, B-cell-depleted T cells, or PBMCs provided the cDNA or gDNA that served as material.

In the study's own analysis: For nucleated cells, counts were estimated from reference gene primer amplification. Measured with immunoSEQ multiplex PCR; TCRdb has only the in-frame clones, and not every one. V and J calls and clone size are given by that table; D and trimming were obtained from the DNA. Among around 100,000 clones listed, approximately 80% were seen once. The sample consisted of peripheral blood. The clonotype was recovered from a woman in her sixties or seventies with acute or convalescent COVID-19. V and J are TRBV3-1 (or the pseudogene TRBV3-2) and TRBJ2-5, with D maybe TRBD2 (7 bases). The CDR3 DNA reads TGTGCCAGCAGCCCACCTAAGGGGGGGCAAGAGACCCAGTACTTC. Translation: CASSPPKGGQETQYF.